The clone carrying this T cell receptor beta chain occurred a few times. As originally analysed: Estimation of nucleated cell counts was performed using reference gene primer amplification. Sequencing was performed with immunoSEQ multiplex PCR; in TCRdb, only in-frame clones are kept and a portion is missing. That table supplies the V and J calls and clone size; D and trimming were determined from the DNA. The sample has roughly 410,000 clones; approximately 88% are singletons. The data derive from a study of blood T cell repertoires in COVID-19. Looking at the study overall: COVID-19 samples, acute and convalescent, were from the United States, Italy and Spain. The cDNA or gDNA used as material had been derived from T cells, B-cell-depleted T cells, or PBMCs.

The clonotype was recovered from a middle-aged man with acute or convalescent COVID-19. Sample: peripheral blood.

This chain's CDR3 is CASSSPQGSYNSPLHF. The CDR3 nucleotides are TGTGCCAGCAGTTCGCCACAGGGGTCGTATAATTCACCCCTCCACTTT. The chain employs TRBV28 and TRBJ1-6; 7 bases agree with TRBD1. CDR1 is MDHEN, CDR2 SYDVKM, per germline. The CDR3 has 16 residues. J lost 4 bases, V lost 4 bases, and 7 bases had no gene match.